In this sample, the clone carrying this T cell receptor beta chain turned up once. The antigen remains undetermined. Produced via immunoSEQ multiplex PCR; TCRdb's table is partial and in-frame only. This table holds 100,000 or so clones, around nine tenths found once. The sample originates from a study of T cell responses to AZD1222 COVID-19 vaccine. General study points: The study sampled repertoires only after the peak T cell response. There were vaccine-associated CD4 TCRs across spike, dominant at 160-218 and 743-854.

The CDR3 spans 17 residues. Trimming left V 1 base short and J 7 bases short, with 19 bases between. Germline CDR1 and CDR2: SEHNR and FQNEAQ (reference sequence). The J gene is TRBJ1-4, the V gene TRBV7-9; D gene unclear. Sequences were derived from peripheral blood, sampled on day 0 of AZD1222 vaccination. This TCR was recovered from an adult in good health. The CDR3 region has the DNA TGTGCCAGCAGCTTAGGTCGTAATTTGGGGTTCGGTGAAAAACTGTTTTTT. This sequence encodes CASSLGRNLGFGEKLFF.